Shown below are 19 T cell receptor beta chains from a single sample sequenced in a study of spatial heterogeneity in lung cancer. Study results and caveats: Higher tumor mutation counts went along with higher counts of expanded intratumoral alpha and beta TCRs.

Time point denoted: sample taken at primary tumor resection. These TCRs are of unknown antigen specificity. TCRdb called the 5' RACE reads again in MiXCR, with one record for every CDR3 protein. The table records around 200 distinct CDR3 sequences, under 45% of them present only once. The sequencing used lung tumor tissue, collected at surgery. These receptors were obtained from a male donor with early-stage non-small cell lung cancer.

This clonotype was detected a few times. This beta chain is an off-target read within a library intended for alpha chains, so its frequency means little. The chain couples TRBV27 to TRBJ2-7, with D unclear. CDR1 and CDR2 (germline): MNHEY, SMNVEV (reference sequence). V was pared by 4 bases and J by 7 bases, with 14 bases between. The CDR3 is 13 amino acids. Here the CDR3 DNA reads TGTGCCAGCAGTTCGACCGCAGCCGGGGAGCAGTACTTC. The encoded protein is CASSSTAAGEQYF.

In regard to this clonotype: The size of this beta chain means little, since it is a stray read in a library made for alpha chains. V and J are TRBV7-8 and TRBJ2-5; no clear D gene. This CDR3 has 13 residues. Germline V CDR1 and CDR2: SGHVS, FQNEAQ. V lost 8 bases and J 0 bases, leaving 10 bases between the germline ends. For the CDR3, the DNA is TGTGCCAGCGGTAGAGCCAACCAAGAGACCCAGTACTTC. This codes for CASGRANQETQYF.

This clonotype was seen more than once but under ten times. This beta chain is off target for a library built for alpha chains, so its abundance means little. V and J are TRBV5-1 and TRBJ1-4; D may be TRBD1 (6 bases). This CDR3 is built from 14 residues. V was pared by 0 bases and J by 8 bases, with 11 bases between. Germline V CDR1 and CDR2: SGHRS, YFSETQ. CDR3 nucleotide sequence: TGCGCCAGCAGCTTGGGGGGGCTTGGCGAAAAACTGTTTTTT. It translates to CASSLGGLGEKLFF.

Remarks on this clonotype: This beta chain is an off-target read within a library intended for alpha chains, so its frequency means little. The J gene is TRBJ2-2, the V gene TRBV27; 10 bases are a match to TRBD2. The V gene end was trimmed by 3 bases and the J gene end by 6 bases; junction bases not matched to a gene: 7. CDR1 MNHEY and CDR2 SMNVEV come from the germline V gene (reference sequence). The CDR3 is 16 amino acids. The CDR3 loop is CASSLIAGGRSGELFF. CDR3 DNA: TGTGCCAGCAGTTTGATAGCGGGGGGTCGCTCCGGGGAGCTGTTTTTT.

Details on this clonotype: This beta chain slipped into a library made for alpha chains as a stray read, so its size is not meaningful. The gene calls are TRBV2 and TRBJ2-5, with 7 bases aligning to TRBD1. V gave up 4 bases and J gave up 4 bases; unmatched junction bases: 6. The CDR3 consists of 14 residues. The germline V gene has CDR1 SNHLY and CDR2 FYNNEI. CDR3 protein: CASSATGTGETQYF. In nucleotides, the CDR3 is TGTGCCAGCAGTGCGACAGGGACGGGAGAGACCCAGTACTTC.

About this clonotype: This beta chain represents an off-target read in a library built for alpha chains; its size is of limited meaning. The chain is built from TRBV20-1 and TRBJ2-7; TRBD2 aligns across 10 bases. The ends lost 5 bases at V and 5 bases at J; junction bases unmatched: 9. The CDR3 loop spans 14 amino acids. Germline CDR1 reads DFQATT; CDR2 reads SNEGSKA (reference sequence). DNA for the CDR3: TGCAGTGCTTCACAAAGCGGGAGGGTGAACGAGCAGTACTTC. Its translation: CSASQSGRVNEQYF.

A note on this clonotype: This beta chain is off target for a library built for alpha chains, so its abundance means little. The J gene is TRBJ2-7, the V gene TRBV9; a weak D match, TRBD1 (7 bases). Between the trimmed V and J ends, which lost 0 bases and 7 bases, there was a span of 14 bases. CDR3 length: 14 residues. Germline assignment: CDR1 SGDLS and CDR2 YYNGEE. CDR3 region: CASSVDPQGGEQYF. DNA for the CDR3: TGTGCCAGCAGCGTAGACCCCCAGGGGGGAGAGCAGTACTTC. Full variable domain (outside the CDR3, taken from reference TRBV9 and TRBJ2-7): DSGVTQTPKHLITATGQRVTLRCSPRSGDLSVYWYQQSLDQGLQFLIQYYNGEERAKGNILERFSAQQFPDLHSELNLSSLELGDSALYFCASSVDPQGGEQYFGPGTRLTVT.

Turning to this clonotype: Found in a library prepared for alpha chains, this beta chain is an off-target read, and its abundance has little meaning. The chain links TRBV12-3 or TRBV12-4 to TRBJ2-3, with 9 bases that match TRBD2. Trimming removed 5 bases from V and 6 bases from J; junction bases left unmatched: 9. This CDR3 comprises 15 residues. The CDR3 sequence is CASSGLAGSGDTQYF. The CDR3 DNA reads as TGTGCCAGCAGTGGGCTAGCGGGGTCTGGGGATACGCAGTATTTT.

A word on this clonotype: This beta chain came through as a stray read in a library set up for alpha chains, and its size says little. The chain recombines TRBV20-1 with TRBJ2-3, with 7 bases matching TRBD1. CDR1 and CDR2 from the germline V gene are DFQATT and SNEGSKA (reference sequence). Trimming cost V 3 bases and J 1 base; bases outside gene matches: 1. The CDR3 sequence is 13 residues long. CDR3 loop: CSASGTGTDTQYF. Here the CDR3 DNA reads TGCAGTGCTAGCGGGACAGGCACAGATACGCAGTATTTT.

This clonotype is hyperexpanded in the sample. Because the library targeted alpha chains, this beta chain is an off-target read whose size means little. The chain is built from TRBV18 and TRBJ2-7; D is perhaps TRBD1 or TRBD2 (6 bases each). V dropped 3 bases and J dropped 0 bases, with 9 bases sitting between them. The CDR3 covers 14 residues. Germline V gene lookup returns CDR1 KGHSH and CDR2 LQKENI. CDR3 coding DNA: TGTGCCAGCTCACCTAGGGGGGACTCCTACGAGCAGTACTTC. This encodes CASSPRGDSYEQYF.

As for this clonotype: Because the library targeted alpha chains, this beta chain is an off-target read whose size means little. As DNA, the CDR3 is TGTGCCAGCAGTTACTGGGGAACCACAGATACGCAGTATTTT. Its protein is CASSYWGTTDTQYF. This sequence joins TRBV6-2 or TRBV6-3 and TRBJ2-3; D call uncertain. In germline, CDR1 is MNHEY, CDR2 SVGEGT. Between the trimmed V and J ends, which lost 1 base and 2 bases, there was a span of 7 bases. The CDR3 has 14 amino acids.

Of note for this clonotype: This beta chain appears as a stray read in a library generated for alpha chains; its size is not informative. The gene calls are TRBV12-3 or TRBV12-4 and TRBJ2-7, with unresolved D. There are 11 residues in the CDR3. V lost 10 bases and J 4 bases, leaving 11 bases between the germline ends. The CDR3, as DNA: TGTGCCAACGCGAAGATGTACGAGCAGTACTTC. Its protein product is CANAKMYEQYF.

Within the sample, this clonotype is hyperexpanded. This beta chain lies outside the target of a library built for alpha chains; its clone size means little. The CDR3: CASGPPGLPHEQFF. CDR3 nucleotide sequence: TGTGCTAGTGGTCCGCCGGGACTCCCCCATGAGCAGTTCTTC. V gene TRBV12-5 combines with J gene TRBJ2-1, with a possible D match to TRBD2 (6 bases). V shed 5 bases and J shed 8 bases, with 16 bases lying between them. The CDR3 contains 14 residues. Germline CDR1 reads LGHNT; CDR2 reads FRNRAP.

Of note for this clonotype: This beta chain appears as a stray read in a library generated for alpha chains; its size is not informative. The chain uses TRBV7-9 and TRBJ1-1, with a weak D call TRBD1 (6 bases). Germline V gene data show CDR1 as SEHNR and CDR2 as FQNEAQ (reference sequence). The CDR3 covers 16 residues. V lost 5 bases, J lost 5 bases, and 21 bases lay in between. The CDR3 sequence is CASSQDQGSAGTEAFF. The CDR3 bases are TGTGCCAGCAGCCAAGATCAGGGGTCGGCGGGGACTGAAGCTTTCTTT.

As regards this clonotype: The library was designed around alpha chains, so this beta chain is a stray read whose abundance carries little weight. The gene calls are TRBV15 and TRBJ2-1; tentative D call: TRBD2 (5 bases). Germline loops: CDR1 LNHNV, CDR2 YYDKDF (reference sequence). Trimming took 5 bases from V and 2 from J, leaving 16 bases between them. CDR3 length equals 16 residues. CDR3 region: CATSVPGLGAYNEQFF. The DNA of the CDR3 is TGTGCCACCAGCGTACCCGGACTCGGAGCCTACAATGAGCAGTTCTTC.

This clonotype turned up a few times. This beta chain appears as a stray read in a library generated for alpha chains; its size is not informative. This chain's CDR3 is CASSLQGAISYEQYF. The CDR3 coding sequence is TGTGCCAGCAGCTTACAGGGCGCCATTTCCTACGAGCAGTACTTC. V gene TRBV3-1 combines with J gene TRBJ2-7; D possibly corresponds to TRBD1 (6 bases). Trimming shortened V by 5 bases and J by 1 base, and 15 bases separated the two germline ends. Germline CDR1 LGHDT, CDR2 YNNKEL (reference sequence). The length of the CDR3 is 15 residues.

Of note for this clonotype: A library made for alpha chains picked up this beta chain off target, so its size means little. This sequence joins TRBV4-2 and TRBJ2-1, with 13 bases identical to TRBD2. V trimming: 3 bases; J trimming: 6 bases; junction bases outside the gene matches: 5. Germline-derived CDR1 and CDR2 are LGHNA and YNFKEQ. The CDR3 runs to 16 residues. The CDR3 DNA sequence: TGTGCCAGCAGCCAGGGACTAGCGGGGCTTACCAATGAGCAGTTCTTC. This sequence encodes CASSQGLAGLTNEQFF.

Details on this clonotype: This beta chain slipped into a library made for alpha chains as a stray read, so its size is not meaningful. The chain uses TRBV7-9 and TRBJ2-1; D is uncertain. The V end was cut by 5 bases, the J end by 10 bases, with 9 bases between. CDR3 length: 11 amino acids. CDR1 is SEHNR, CDR2 FQNEAQ, per germline (reference sequence). The CDR3 DNA is TGTGCCAGCAGCCGATTGGGAGAGCAGTTCTTC. It yields the protein CASSRLGEQFF.

A word on this clonotype: In a library made to pick up alpha chains, this beta chain is a stray read with a size that means little. This CDR3 reads CASRSVGGANVLTF. Written as DNA, the CDR3 is TGTGCCAGCAGGAGCGTCGGAGGGGCCAACGTCCTGACTTTC. This rearrangement joins TRBV2 to TRBJ2-6; D ambiguous. Trimming removed 6 bases at V and 4 bases at J, with 10 bases between. In germline, CDR1 is SNHLY, CDR2 FYNNEI. The CDR3 has 14 residues.